One and the same sample provided the 2 T cell receptor beta chains below, sequenced in a study of beta chain features in type 1 diabetes. The whole isolated RNA underwent reverse transcription, so sequencing captured expressed TCRB transcripts. The data were produced by immunoSEQ multiplex PCR, yet TCRdb's version contains in-frame clones alone and is incomplete. The data contain a few hundred thousand clones, around 20% of them singletons. The sample taken for sequencing was naive CD4+ T cells from blood. The receptors were gathered from a woman aged 18 to 35 in good health.

V usage is TRBV5-1 and J usage is TRBJ1-2; 10 bases match TRBD1. The germline CDR1 and CDR2 sequences are SGHRS and YFSETQ. The CDR3 runs to 14 residues. J lost 4 bases, V lost 3 bases, and 3 bases had no gene match. The CDR3 spells CASSSGQGSYGYTF. In DNA, the CDR3 is TGCGCCAGCAGCTCGGGACAGGGGTCCTATGGCTACACCTTC.

In this sample, this clone turned up a few times. The chain carries TRBV30 and TRBJ2-1, with D unresolved. CDR1 and CDR2 from the germline V gene are GTSNPN and SVGIG (reference sequence). This CDR3 spans 12 amino acids. The V and J ends lost 3 bases and 3 bases respectively, with 6 bases between them. The CDR3, as DNA: TGTGCCTGGAGGCCAGACTACAATGAGCAGTTCTTC. Protein product: CAWRPDYNEQFF.